Below are 9 T cell receptor beta chains sequenced from a single sample in a study of human T cells and chemical hapten exposure. Time point here: patch test 1, 2 weeks after DPC sensitization. Documented treatment: therapeutic diphenylcyclopropenone sensitization with weekly scalp DPC. TCRdb reprocessed the RACE reads with MiXCR, giving one entry per CDR3 protein. Among around 340,000 distinct CDR3 sequences, approximately 6.9% were seen once, and the ten largest hold approximately 8%. Here the sequenced sample was whole blood, taken in connection with sensitization to the hapten diphenylcyclopropenone (DPC). The receptors derive from a woman aged 18-29 years with alopecia areata. Some clones in this sample may be carry-over from other donors' samples.

This clonotype appeared many times. The CDR3 is CASSVVGQGDSPLHF. CDR3 nucleotides: TGTGCCAGCAGCGTAGTGGGGCAGGGTGATTCACCCCTCCACTTT. The chain combines TRBV9 with TRBJ1-6; the D gene is possibly TRBD1 (5 bases). Trimming removed 0 bases at V and 8 bases at J, with 12 bases between. There are 15 residues in the CDR3. CDR1 is SGDLS, CDR2 YYNGEE, per germline.

The CDR3 nucleotides are TGTGCCAGCAGAAGCGGACAGGCGACTAACTATGGCTACACCTTC. Amino acid sequence: CASRSGQATNYGYTF. The chain combines TRBV6-2 or TRBV6-3 with TRBJ1-2; 7 nucleotides agree with TRBD1. The CDR3 spans 15 residues. After removal of 6 bases from V and 0 bases from J, the junction contained 7 bases not matched to a gene. Germline V gene lookup returns CDR1 MNHEY and CDR2 SVGEGT.

The chain couples TRBV20-1 to TRBJ2-7, with a weak D call TRBD2 (6 bases). The CDR3 sequence is 14 residues long. In germline, CDR1 is DFQATT, CDR2 SNEGSKA (reference sequence). Trimming stripped 0 bases from V and 0 bases from J, with 9 bases between. CDR3 sequence (DNA): TGCAGTGCTAGAGAAGGAGGGGACTCCTACGAGCAGTACTTC. This gives the protein CSAREGGDSYEQYF.

This clonotype was seen a handful of times. V usage is TRBV6-1 and J usage is TRBJ1-2; 7 bases line up with TRBD1. V lost 6 bases and J lost 4; bases outside the gene matches: 8. CDR3 length: 14 residues. The V gene's germline CDR1 is MNHNS and CDR2 SASEGT. The CDR3, as DNA: TGTGCCAGCAGCGATGGACAGGACTCCTATGGCTACACCTTC. This codes for CASSDGQDSYGYTF.

This clonotype was found many times. CDR3 DNA sequence: TGTGCCAGCAGCTTCCCTGGGGACGCCTCTAGGCAAGAGACCCAGTACTTC. Protein sequence: CASSFPGDASRQETQYF. The genes are TRBV7-9 and TRBJ2-5; TRBD1 or TRBD2 may be the D gene (5 bases each). Looked up from germline, CDR1 is SEHNR and CDR2 is FQNEAQ (reference sequence). Trimming pared 3 bases from V and 2 bases from J, leaving 19 bases between. The length of the CDR3 is 17 residues. The complete variable domain, with remaining parts taken from reference TRBV7-9 and TRBJ2-5, reads DTGVSQNPRHKITKRGQNVTFRCDPISEHNRLYWYRQTLGQGPEFLTYFQNEAQLEKSRLLSDRFSAERPKGSFSTLEIQRTEQGDSAMYLCASSFPGDASRQETQYFGPGTRLLVL.

This chain connects TRBV25-1 to TRBJ2-7; TRBD1 matches 9 bases. With V trimmed by 3 bases and J by 4 bases, 7 bases remained unmatched. CDR3 length: 15 residues. Germline CDR1 MGHDK, CDR2 SYGVNS. The CDR3 spells CASSEGGQGIYEQYF. DNA for the CDR3: TGTGCCAGCAGTGAGGGGGGACAGGGAATATACGAGCAGTACTTC.

This clonotype was counted many times. J is TRBJ2-7 and V is TRBV20-1; 9 nucleotides align to TRBD1. The V and J ends lost 6 bases and 1 base, in that order; junction bases with no gene match: 7. CDR1 is DFQATT, CDR2 SNEGSKA, per germline (reference sequence). The CDR3 runs to 14 residues. This CDR3 reads CSAQSGTGSYEQYF. CDR3 in DNA: TGCAGTGCGCAATCCGGGACAGGGTCCTACGAGCAGTACTTC.

V gene TRBV9 combines with J gene TRBJ2-1, with 10 bases identical to TRBD2. This CDR3 has 15 amino acids. V trimming: 4 bases; J trimming: 4 bases; junction bases outside the gene matches: 5. Per the germline V gene, CDR1 is SGDLS and CDR2 is YYNGEE. In DNA, the CDR3 is TGTGCCAGCAGCACGCGAGCGGGGGGGTACAATGAGCAGTTCTTC. It yields the protein CASSTRAGGYNEQFF.

This clonotype came up a few times. This rearrangement joins TRBV7-3 to TRBJ2-1; D is ambiguous. The CDR3 extends over 12 amino acids. Trimming shortened V by 1 base and J by 10 bases, and 8 bases separated the two germline ends. Germline V lookup: CDR1 SGHTA, CDR2 FQGTGA. The DNA for the CDR3 is TGTGCCAGCAGCTTAATTGGGGAAGAGCAGTTCTTC. Translation: CASSLIGEEQFF.